These T cell receptor beta chains were read from a single sample in a study of blood T cell repertoires in COVID-19. TCRdb's copy holds only in-frame clones and misses some; the assay was immunoSEQ multiplex PCR. Here the sample spans roughly 100,000 clones, around 87% being singletons. The specimen sequenced was peripheral blood. The receptors were sampled from a woman in her forties or fifties with COVID-19, enrolled during active disease. Both conserved end residues are part of each CDR3. The D gene is left open where the match is weak. Only some rows state a clone size, as once, few, many or a class for expanded clones.

j_gene: TRBJ2-1
v_gene: TRBV15
len: 15
d_gene: TRBD2
abundance: NA
CDR3aa: CATSRVRGGTNEQFF
CDR3nt: TGTGCCACCAGCAGAGTGCGGGGGGGAACCAATGAGCAGTTCTTC

j_gene: TRBJ2-5
v_gene: TRBV5-8
len: 15
d_gene: TRBD1
abundance: NA
CDR3aa: CASSLVDRDVETQYF
CDR3nt: TGTGCCAGCAGCTTGGTGGACAGGGACGTGGAGACCCAGTACTTC

j_gene: TRBJ2-1
v_gene: TRBV5-1
len: 15
d_gene: TRBD1
abundance: NA
CDR3aa: CASSLAGQGFNEQFF
CDR3nt: TGCGCCAGCAGCTTGGCCGGACAGGGGTTCAATGAGCAGTTCTTC

j_gene: TRBJ2-7
v_gene: TRBV10-3
len: 13
d_gene: TRBD1
abundance: NA
CDR3aa: CAISVQGPYEQYF
CDR3nt: TGTGCCATCAGTGTACAGGGGCCCTACGAGCAGTACTTC

j_gene: TRBJ2-3
v_gene: TRBV5-6
len: 16
d_gene: NA
abundance: NA
CDR3aa: CASSFKTDSGTDTQYF
CDR3nt: TGTGCCAGCAGCTTCAAGACCGACTCGGGCACAGATACGCAGTATTTT

j_gene: TRBJ2-2
v_gene: TRBV28
len: 14
d_gene: NA
abundance: NA
CDR3aa: CASSLGTPTGELFF
CDR3nt: TGTGCCAGCAGTTTAGGGACACCCACCGGGGAGCTGTTTTTT

j_gene: TRBJ2-7
v_gene: TRBV30
len: 12
d_gene: NA
abundance: NA
CDR3aa: CAWSDSSYEQYF
CDR3nt: TGTGCCTGGAGTGACAGCTCCTACGAGCAGTACTTC

j_gene: TRBJ2-3
v_gene: TRBV6-1
len: 15
d_gene: NA
abundance: NA
CDR3aa: CASSDFVRGTDTQYF
CDR3nt: TGTGCCAGCAGTGATTTTGTGAGGGGCACAGATACGCAGTATTTT

j_gene: TRBJ2-3
v_gene: TRBV11-2
len: 15
d_gene: TRBD1
abundance: NA
CDR3aa: CASSLWDRGHSTQYF
CDR3nt: TGTGCCAGCAGCTTATGGGACAGGGGTCATAGTACGCAGTATTTT

j_gene: TRBJ2-7
v_gene: TRBV4-1
len: 14
d_gene: NA
abundance: NA
CDR3aa: CASSQEASSYEQYF
CDR3nt: TGCGCCAGCAGCCAAGAGGCCAGCTCCTACGAGCAGTACTTC

j_gene: TRBJ2-3
v_gene: TRBV6-4
len: 16
d_gene: TRBD2
abundance: NA
CDR3aa: CASSAVASGGTDTQYF
CDR3nt: TGTGCCAGCAGTGCGGTGGCTAGCGGGGGCACAGATACGCAGTATTTT

j_gene: TRBJ1-3
v_gene: TRBV4-1
len: 17
d_gene: NA
abundance: NA
CDR3aa: CASSLTGLRNSGNTIYF
CDR3nt: TGCGCCAGCAGCCTTACCGGACTAAGAAACTCTGGAAACACCATATATTTT

j_gene: TRBJ2-1
v_gene: TRBV3-1/TRBV3-2
len: 16
d_gene: TRBD2
abundance: NA
CDR3aa: CASSQGGGDARNEQFF
CDR3nt: TGTGCCAGCAGCCAGGGCGGGGGGGACGCCCGCAATGAGCAGTTCTTC

j_gene: TRBJ1-6
v_gene: TRBV10-2
len: 13
d_gene: NA
abundance: once
CDR3aa: CASSEHRDSPLHF
CDR3nt: TGCGCCAGCAGTGAGCACAGAGATTCACCCCTCCACTTT

j_gene: TRBJ1-5
v_gene: TRBV15
len: 15
d_gene: NA
abundance: NA
CDR3aa: CATSRDPGGNQPQHF
CDR3nt: TGTGCCACCAGCAGAGACCCGGGGGGCAATCAGCCCCAGCATTTT

j_gene: TRBJ1-5
v_gene: TRBV5-6
len: 14
d_gene: TRBD1
abundance: NA
CDR3aa: CASSRGQANQPQHF
CDR3nt: TGTGCCAGCAGCCGCGGACAGGCCAATCAGCCCCAGCATTTT

j_gene: TRBJ1-2
v_gene: TRBV18
len: 14
d_gene: NA
abundance: NA
CDR3aa: CASSPRNRDYGYTF
CDR3nt: TGTGCCAGCTCACCACGCAATCGGGACTATGGCTACACCTTC

j_gene: TRBJ2-1
v_gene: TRBV10-2
len: 14
d_gene: TRBD2
abundance: NA
CDR3aa: CASGRGGQNNEQFF
CDR3nt: TGCGCCAGCGGTCGGGGGGGCCAGAACAATGAGCAGTTCTTC

j_gene: TRBJ1-4
v_gene: TRBV5-1
len: 16
d_gene: NA
abundance: NA
CDR3aa: CASSPSPAGTNEKLFF
CDR3nt: TGCGCCAGCAGCCCCTCGCCGGCAGGGACTAATGAAAAACTGTTTTTT

j_gene: TRBJ2-5
v_gene: TRBV5-1
len: 15
d_gene: TRBD2
abundance: NA
CDR3aa: CASRRVAGIDETQYF
CDR3nt: TGCGCCAGCAGAAGAGTAGCGGGGATAGACGAGACCCAGTACTTC

j_gene: TRBJ1-5
v_gene: TRBV4-3
len: 15
d_gene: TRBD1
abundance: once
CDR3aa: CASRPNTGGNQPQHF
CDR3nt: TGCGCCAGCAGACCCAATACAGGGGGAAATCAGCCCCAGCATTTT

j_gene: TRBJ2-2
v_gene: TRBV4-3
len: 19
d_gene: TRBD2
abundance: NA
CDR3aa: CASSPSLLSGGAASGELFF
CDR3nt: TGCGCCAGCAGCCCCTCACTCCTTAGCGGGGGGGCAGCATCCGGGGAGCTGTTTTTT

j_gene: TRBJ1-1
v_gene: TRBV19
len: 13
d_gene: NA
abundance: NA
CDR3aa: CASTRQTNTEAFF
CDR3nt: TGTGCCAGTACTAGACAGACGAACACTGAAGCTTTCTTT

j_gene: TRBJ2-7
v_gene: TRBV12-3/TRBV12-4
len: 12
d_gene: NA
abundance: few
CDR3aa: CASSLTGIEQYF
CDR3nt: TGTGCCAGCAGTCTAACCGGTATCGAGCAGTACTTC

j_gene: TRBJ2-1
v_gene: TRBV23-1
len: 15
d_gene: TRBD1
abundance: NA
CDR3aa: CASSQGDRGVNEQFF
CDR3nt: TGCGCCAGCAGTCAGGGGGACAGGGGGGTGAATGAGCAGTTCTTC

j_gene: TRBJ1-4
v_gene: TRBV11-2
len: 17
d_gene: TRBD1
abundance: NA
CDR3aa: CASSPSRDRGPNEKLFF
CDR3nt: TGTGCCAGCAGCCCCAGCCGGGACAGGGGTCCAAATGAAAAACTGTTTTTT

j_gene: TRBJ2-7
v_gene: TRBV15
len: 16
d_gene: NA
abundance: NA
CDR3aa: CATSRDGSGMGYEQYF
CDR3nt: TGTGCCACCAGCAGAGATGGATCGGGGATGGGCTACGAGCAGTACTTC

j_gene: TRBJ1-3
v_gene: TRBV30
len: 13
d_gene: NA
abundance: NA
CDR3aa: CAYDISSGNTIYF
CDR3nt: TGTGCCTACGACATCAGCTCTGGAAACACCATATATTTT

j_gene: TRBJ2-7
v_gene: TRBV18
len: 14
d_gene: TRBD2
abundance: NA
CDR3aa: CASSPPGGIVEQYF
CDR3nt: TGTGCCAGCTCACCGCCGGGGGGGATAGTAGAGCAGTACTTC

j_gene: TRBJ1-6
v_gene: TRBV6-5
len: 14
d_gene: TRBD1
abundance: NA
CDR3aa: CASTPTGYKSPLHF
CDR3nt: TGTGCCAGCACCCCGACAGGGTACAAATCACCCCTCCACTTT

j_gene: TRBJ2-3
v_gene: TRBV21-1
len: 15
d_gene: NA
abundance: NA
CDR3aa: CASSLWTGPLNTQYF
CDR3nt: TGTGCCAGCAGCCTCTGGACAGGACCACTAAATACGCAGTATTTT

j_gene: TRBJ2-2
v_gene: TRBV4-1
len: 16
d_gene: TRBD2
abundance: NA
CDR3aa: CASGTTSGVNTGELFF
CDR3nt: TGCGCCAGCGGAACGACTAGCGGGGTGAACACCGGGGAGCTGTTTTTT

j_gene: TRBJ2-7
v_gene: TRBV20-1
len: 11
d_gene: NA
abundance: NA
CDR3aa: CSAPHYYEQYF
CDR3nt: TGCAGTGCCCCCCACTACTACGAGCAGTACTTC

j_gene: TRBJ1-4
v_gene: TRBV9
len: 15
d_gene: TRBD1
abundance: NA
CDR3aa: CASSATGQLNEKLFF
CDR3nt: TGTGCCAGCAGCGCGACGGGACAGTTAAATGAAAAACTGTTTTTT

j_gene: TRBJ1-1
v_gene: TRBV7-9
len: 15
d_gene: NA
abundance: NA
CDR3aa: CASSLVGALNTEAFF
CDR3nt: TGTGCCAGCAGCTTAGTGGGGGCACTGAACACTGAAGCTTTCTTT

j_gene: TRBJ2-7
v_gene: TRBV2
len: 13
d_gene: NA
abundance: few
CDR3aa: CASSGAHRVEQYF
CDR3nt: TGTGCCAGCAGTGGGGCCCACAGGGTCGAGCAGTACTTC

j_gene: TRBJ2-2
v_gene: TRBV2
len: 13
d_gene: NA
abundance: NA
CDR3aa: CASSDQGPKELFF
CDR3nt: TGTGCCAGCAGTGACCAGGGCCCGAAGGAGCTGTTTTTT

j_gene: TRBJ1-2
v_gene: TRBV19
len: 15
d_gene: TRBD1
abundance: NA
CDR3aa: CASSTLERGPYGYTF
CDR3nt: TGTGCCAGTAGTACGTTGGAGAGGGGGCCCTATGGCTACACCTTC

j_gene: TRBJ1-1
v_gene: TRBV6-5
len: 14
d_gene: TRBD1
abundance: NA
CDR3aa: CASSYSDRAAEAFF
CDR3nt: TGTGCCAGCAGTTACTCCGACAGGGCCGCTGAAGCTTTCTTT